These 13 T cell receptor beta chains share one sample of origin, sequenced in a study of Graves' ophthalmopathy and Graves' hyperthyroidism. RNA transcripts provided the template for amplifying TCR beta CDR3 regions. RT-PCR with HTBI primers came first, then second-round multiplex PCR. TCRdb re-called the multiplex PCR reads with MiXCR, one entry per CDR3 protein. Of about 1.1 million distinct CDR3 sequences listed, 35% to 40% are singletons. The sequenced sample consisted of peripheral blood or thyroid tissue (not recorded which). These receptors came from an adult man with Graves' hyperthyroidism.

In this sample, this clonotype turned up a few times. The chain links TRBV9 to TRBJ1-1; D is undetermined. Looked up from germline, CDR1 is SGDLS and CDR2 is YYNGEE. V shed 4 bases and J shed 2 bases, with 15 bases lying between them. This CDR3 comprises 15 residues. The CDR3 DNA reads as TGTGCCAGCAGCCAACTCGGGAGGGAAAACACTGAAGCTTTCTTT. Protein sequence: CASSQLGRENTEAFF.

This clonotype was detected ten times or more. The chain combines TRBV10-3 with TRBJ2-7, with a weak D call TRBD2 (7 bases). The CDR3 consists of 16 residues. The germline gives CDR1 ENHRY, CDR2 SYGVKD. Trimming stripped 2 bases from V and 1 base from J, with 15 bases between. As DNA, the CDR3 is TGTGCCATCAGTGAGGGGGGGGCTTTGGCTTCCTACGAGCAGTACTTC. It specifies CAISEGGALASYEQYF.

CDR3 bases: TGTGCCAGCAGCTTAGCGCGGCCAAGGGTAGTGCAGTACTTC. Its protein is CASSLARPRVVQYF. The chain is built from TRBV7-9 and TRBJ2-7; the D is unclear. This CDR3 spans 14 amino acids. Germline V gene lookup returns CDR1 SEHNR and CDR2 FQNEAQ (reference sequence). V lost 0 bases, J lost 9 bases, and 15 bases lay in between.

Ten or more counts support this clonotype. The CDR3 is CASTLLGGRSPLHF. For the CDR3, the DNA is TGTGCCAGCACCCTCCTCGGGGGCAGATCACCCCTCCACTTT. The rearrangement joins TRBV12-3 or TRBV12-4 to TRBJ1-6, with D perhaps matching TRBD1 (6 bases). The CDR3 is 14 amino acids. Trimming removed 7 bases at V and 10 bases at J, with 17 bases between.

Only a few counts were recorded for this clonotype. The chain employs TRBV4-2 and TRBJ2-7; no clear D gene. V was pared by 3 bases and J by 2 bases, with 17 bases between. Germline CDR1 LGHNA, CDR2 YNFKEQ. CDR3 length: 16 residues. The CDR3 region is CASSHRVGDQTYEQYF. CDR3 nucleotides: TGTGCCAGCAGCCATCGAGTAGGCGACCAGACCTACGAGCAGTACTTC.

This clonotype was recorded many times. The chain joins TRBV7-9 to TRBJ2-5, with D possibly being TRBD1 or TRBD2 (5 bases each). The CDR3 is 12 amino acids. Germline values: CDR1 SEHNR, CDR2 FQNEAQ (reference sequence). V was trimmed by 3 bases and J by 9 bases, leaving 11 bases between them. CDR3 sequence: CASSLVGTPQYF. The CDR3 DNA sequence: TGTGCCAGCAGCTTGGTGGGGACCCCCCAGTACTTC.

This clonotype was seen repeatedly, ten times or more. The chain couples TRBV15 to TRBJ1-5; D perhaps matches TRBD1 (5 bases). This CDR3 spans 17 amino acids. V was clipped by 4 bases and J by 1 base, with 17 bases between them. CDR1 LNHNV and CDR2 YYDKDF come from the germline V gene (reference sequence). The DNA of the CDR3 is TGTGCCACCAGCACACCCAGTAAGGCAGGGAGCAATCAGCCCCAGCATTTT. As protein: CATSTPSKAGSNQPQHF. Drawing the rest from reference TRBV15 and TRBJ1-5, the complete variable domain is DAMVIQNPRYQVTQFGKPVTLSCSQTLNHNVMYWYQQKSSQAPKLLFHYYDKDFNNEADTPDNFQSRRPNTSFCFLDIRSPGLGDTAMYLCATSTPSKAGSNQPQHFGDGTRLSIL.

This clonotype was seen ten or more times. The J gene is TRBJ2-7, the V gene TRBV7-2; D unclear. Trimming removed 2 bases at V and 7 bases at J, with 9 bases between. Germline V CDR1 and CDR2: SGHTA, FQGNSA. The CDR3 runs to 12 residues. Here the CDR3 reads CASSLLPREQYF. The CDR3 bases are TGTGCCAGCAGCTTACTTCCGCGGGAGCAGTACTTC.

This clonotype has at least ten counts. For the CDR3, the DNA is TGTGCCAGCAGTTACCGAGGGACAGGGGGCGACGAGCAGTACTTC. It codes for CASSYRGTGGDEQYF. V is TRBV6-5 and J is TRBJ2-7, with 12 bases identical to TRBD1. Germline CDR1 reads MNHEY; CDR2 reads SVGAGI. V lost 2 bases and J lost 5; bases outside the gene matches: 4. This CDR3 has 15 residues.

The V and J genes are TRBV5-6 and TRBJ1-1; D might be TRBD1 (6 bases). The V and J ends lost 4 bases and 4 bases respectively, with 17 bases between them. The germline V gene encodes CDR1 SGHDT and CDR2 YYEEEE. This CDR3 has 15 residues. CDR3 DNA sequence: TGTGCCAGCAGCCCGGGAGGGGGTCTGAGCACTGAAGCTTTCTTT. Its translation is CASSPGGGLSTEAFF.

The sample holds many counts of this clonotype. This chain uses TRBV5-1 with TRBJ2-7; no clear D. The germline V gene has CDR1 SGHRS and CDR2 YFSETQ. The CDR3 spans 14 residues. Trimming took 0 bases from V and 5 from J, leaving 12 bases between them. CDR3 DNA sequence: TGCGCCAGCAGCTTGGGTTCAGGTGGCCACGAGCAGTACTTC. Translation: CASSLGSGGHEQYF.

A few counts support this clonotype. The V call is TRBV3-1, the J call TRBJ2-7; D perhaps matches TRBD1 (5 bases). V lost 4 bases and J lost 4, with 11 bases in between. The CDR3 is made up of 13 amino acids. CDR1 is LGHDT and CDR2 is YNNKEL in the germline V gene (reference sequence). The CDR3 DNA sequence: TGTGCCAGCAGCCCAAATTCAGGGTACGAGCAGTACTTC. Translated: CASSPNSGYEQYF.

The chain links TRBV4-1 to TRBJ1-6; no clear D. The CDR3 contains 13 residues. Germline-derived CDR1 and CDR2 are MGHRA and YSYEKL. Trimming took off 4 bases at V and 7 bases at J, with 8 bases between the two ends. CDR3 DNA: TGCGCCAGCAGCCTCATCCGAAATTCACCCCTCCACTTT. It specifies CASSLIRNSPLHF.